The entry below gives a single TCR beta chain sequence along with its context. This entry belongs to a study of shared clonotypes between healthy human individuals. Only Caucasian adults living in Nashville, Tennessee served as donors. Unsorted samples relied on about 100 million PBMCs, which served as the source of genomic DNA. Replicate PCRs for unsorted PBMC used about 0.3 ug DNA (about 27,000 T cell genomes). In the original workflow: Filtering differed because ImmunoSEQ produced junction-only sequences that carried no quality scores. Method: immunoSEQ multiplex PCR; TCRdb's copy keeps in-frame clones and lacks some. The DNA gave D and trimming, while V, J and clone size come from that table. The sample holds fewer than 650,000 clones, 70% to 80% seen once. The CDR3 has 16 amino acids.

Sequenced: PBMCs. This sequence was found in a woman aged 35 to 49 in good health. Some clones in this sample may be carry-over from other donors' samples. The V and J genes are TRBV21-1 and TRBJ2-3; TRBD2, the table's D call, was not compared with the DNA. TRBV21-1 is shown as a pseudogene. CDR3 in amino acids: CASCVGLAGGPDTQYF. For the CDR3, the DNA is TGTGCCAGCTGCGTGGGGCTAGCGGGAGGTCCGGATACGCAGTATTTT.